This TCR beta chain stems from a study of T-cell reconstitution after alpha-beta-depleted transplantation in children. Between the trimmed V and J ends, which lost 3 bases and 6 bases, there was a span of 19 bases. The CDR3 contains 16 residues. Germline lookup yields CDR1 SGHRS and CDR2 YFSETQ. The authors prepared the TCRbeta library with unique molecular identifiers. From the PCR reads, TCRdb called clonotypes with MiXCR, one entry per CDR3 protein. The top ten hold about 12% of the sample, which has 150,000 to 200,000 distinct CDR3 sequences, roughly 15% seen once. This clonotype was counted at least ten times.

The source of this sequence is a human donor who donated a stem cell graft to a child with acute lymphoblastic leukemia. The genes are TRBV5-1 and TRBJ2-1, with D maybe TRBD2 (6 bases). The sample consisted of PBMCs from the stem cell graft donor, taken from the stem cell graft. The CDR3 region has the DNA TGCGCCAGCAGCTCCGGACGGGAGCGTACGGGCAATGAGCAGTTCTTC. Translated: CASSSGRERTGNEQFF.